One and the same sample provided the 16 T cell receptor beta chains below, sequenced in a study of blood T cell repertoires in COVID-19. The table came from immunoSEQ multiplex PCR; TCRdb's copy has only in-frame clones and leaves some out. The data show 60,000 to 80,000 clones, with 65% to 90% seen just once and roughly 24% held by the top ten. Sequences were obtained from peripheral blood. These receptors were obtained from a middle-aged man with acute or convalescent COVID-19.

V usage is TRBV5-6 and J usage is TRBJ2-5; possibly TRBD1 for D (7 bases). CDR1 and CDR2 from the germline V gene are SGHDT and YYEEEE. This CDR3 has 14 amino acids. V lost 4 bases to trimming and J lost 1 base, with 11 bases between them. CDR3 in amino acids: CASSGGGPQETQYF. The CDR3 DNA reads TGTGCCAGCAGCGGAGGGGGCCCCCAAGAGACCCAGTACTTC.

This clone has only a few counts. The rearrangement links TRBV29-1 to TRBJ2-6; TRBD1 might be the D (7 bases). This CDR3 comprises 13 residues. Germline CDR1 is SQVTM and CDR2 is ANQGSEA. V lost 7 bases and J lost 2, with 9 bases in between. The CDR3 here is CSARGAGANVLTF. The CDR3 DNA is TGCAGCGCCAGGGGGGCTGGGGCCAACGTCCTGACTTTC.

This clone was observed a few times. The rearrangement joins TRBV2 to TRBJ1-1; 10 bases align to TRBD1. The V gene's germline CDR1 is SNHLY and CDR2 FYNNEI. This CDR3 spans 14 amino acids. V was clipped by 6 bases and J by 1 base; unmatched bases: 2. The CDR3 loop reads CASSRQGANTEAFF. The DNA of the CDR3 is TGTGCCAGCAGCCGACAGGGGGCGAACACTGAAGCTTTCTTT.

The chain joins TRBV5-6 to TRBJ2-7; 8 positions agree with TRBD1. There are 13 residues in the CDR3. With 3 bases clipped from V and 7 bases from J, the junction kept 6 bases outside the gene matches. Germline V lookup: CDR1 SGHDT, CDR2 YYEEEE. As DNA, the CDR3 is TGTGCCAGCAGCTACCCAGGGGGCGAGGAGCAGTACTTC. Translated: CASSYPGGEEQYF.

The rearrangement links TRBV28 to TRBJ1-5, with a tentative D call TRBD1 (5 bases). With 5 bases removed from V and 0 bases from J, the gap between germline ends came to 14 bases. CDR1 is MDHEN, CDR2 SYDVKM, per germline. The CDR3 loop spans 16 amino acids. The CDR3 region is CASSIGGPNSNQPQHF. CDR3 bases: TGTGCCAGCAGTATCGGGGGTCCTAATAGCAATCAGCCCCAGCATTTT.

The chain carries TRBV27 and TRBJ1-2, with D tentatively TRBD1 (6 bases). Germline V gives CDR1 MNHEY, CDR2 SMNVEV (reference sequence). The ends were cut back, 8 bases at V and 0 bases at J, with 10 bases in the middle. The CDR3 contains 13 residues. The CDR3 bases are TGTGCCAGCTCTAGGACAGCTAACTATGGCTACACCTTC. It codes for CASSRTANYGYTF.

V and J are TRBV6-6 and TRBJ2-1; 7 bases match TRBD1. Unmatched junction bases numbered 1, after V lost 7 bases and J lost 1 base. Germline values: CDR1 MNHNY, CDR2 SVGAGI (reference sequence). This CDR3 region has 13 residues. Written as DNA, the CDR3 is TGTGCCAGCATACAGGGGTCCTACAATGAGCAGTTCTTC. This codes for CASIQGSYNEQFF.

The rearrangement joins TRBV5-4 to TRBJ2-5; D is unresolved. Trimming stripped 4 bases from V and 7 bases from J, with 8 bases between. Germline CDR1 SGHNT, CDR2 YYREEE (reference sequence). This CDR3 spans 11 amino acids. The CDR3 DNA sequence: TGTGCCAGCAGCGTATCGGGGACCCAGTACTTC. Translated, it gives CASSVSGTQYF. Filled out from reference TRBV5-4 and TRBJ2-5, the complete variable domain reads ETGVTQSPTHLIKTRGQQVTLRCSSQSGHNTVSWYQQALGQGPQFIFQYYREEENGRGNFPPRFSGLQFPNYSSELNVNALELDDSALYLCASSVSGTQYFGPGTRLLVL.

With regard to this clone: The same CDR3 can be traced to other DNA sequences in this sample. V is TRBV5-1 and J is TRBJ1-1; possible D gene TRBD1, 5 bases. The CDR3 runs 13 residues. Germline V lookup: CDR1 SGHRS, CDR2 YFSETQ. With 1 base removed from V and 4 bases from J, the gap between germline ends came to 8 bases. This chain's CDR3 is CASSLRGGTEAFF. In DNA, the CDR3 is TGCGCCAGCAGCTTGCGGGGGGGCACTGAAGCTTTCTTT.

J is TRBJ2-7 and V is TRBV15, with D possibly being TRBD2 (5 bases). From germline, CDR1 is LNHNV and CDR2 YYDKDF (reference sequence). The V end was cut by 0 bases, the J end by 0 bases, with 12 bases between. There are 16 residues in the CDR3. In DNA form, the CDR3 reads TGTGCCACCAGCAGAGATCACACGGGGAACTCCTACGAGCAGTACTTC. It specifies CATSRDHTGNSYEQYF.

The V gene is TRBV6-5, the J gene TRBJ1-3, with D possibly being TRBD1 (5 bases). The CDR3 totals 15 residues. CDR1 and CDR2 (germline): MNHEY, SVGAGI. V gave up 6 bases and J gave up 0 bases, with 12 bases separating them. The CDR3 sequence is CASRTSGTSGNTIYF. The CDR3 nucleotides read TGTGCCAGCAGGACGAGCGGGACCTCTGGAAACACCATATATTTT.

Details on this clone: Other nucleotide sequences in the sample specify the same CDR3. The chain carries TRBV4-1 and TRBJ2-7, with a tentative D call TRBD2 (6 bases). There are 22 residues in the CDR3. The V and J ends lost 1 base and 3 bases respectively, with 34 bases between them. Germline lookup yields CDR1 MGHRA and CDR2 YSYEKL. CDR3 bases: TGCGCCAGCAGCCAAGGACGGCGGTGGGGGGAGGACTCCTCTGGAGTCTGCTACGAGCAGTACTTC. Translated: CASSQGRRWGEDSSGVCYEQYF.

The genes are TRBV5-6 and TRBJ1-5, with 9 bases matching TRBD1. Germline CDR1 reads SGHDT; CDR2 reads YYEEEE. V shed 2 bases and J 1 base; nucleotides not matched to a gene: 4. This CDR3 contains 16 residues. The CDR3 loop reads CASSFLDRGSNQPQHF. In DNA form, the CDR3 reads TGTGCCAGCAGCTTTTTGGACAGGGGAAGCAATCAGCCCCAGCATTTT.

The chain joins TRBV30 to TRBJ2-1, with TRBD1 matching 8 bases. CDR3 length equals 16 residues. Germline V gene data show CDR1 as GTSNPN and CDR2 as SVGIG (reference sequence). The V segment lost 0 bases and the J segment 0 bases; nucleotides outside the gene matches: 4. CDR3 protein: CAWSVSGGYSYNEQFF. The CDR3 DNA reads TGTGCCTGGAGTGTATCAGGGGGCTACTCCTACAATGAGCAGTTCTTC.

V gene TRBV5-4 combines with J gene TRBJ2-5, with TRBD1 matching over 7 bases. The germline V gene has CDR1 SGHNT and CDR2 YYREEE (reference sequence). The CDR3 length is 14 residues. Trimming cost V 4 bases and J 5 bases; bases outside gene matches: 8. The CDR3 loop is CASSPGGSSETQYF. DNA of the CDR3: TGTGCCAGCAGCCCAGGGGGAAGCAGCGAGACCCAGTACTTC. Filled out from reference TRBV5-4 and TRBJ2-5, the complete variable domain reads ETGVTQSPTHLIKTRGQQVTLRCSSQSGHNTVSWYQQALGQGPQFIFQYYREEENGRGNFPPRFSGLQFPNYSSELNVNALELDDSALYLCASSPGGSSETQYFGPGTRLLVL.

The chain recombines TRBV6-5 with TRBJ2-3, with a weak D call TRBD2 (5 bases). Germline-derived CDR1 and CDR2 are MNHEY and SVGAGI. Trimming shortened V by 4 bases and J by 2 bases, and 16 bases separated the two germline ends. The length of the CDR3 is 16 residues. The CDR3 reads CASSSRLEAATDTQYF. DNA for the CDR3: TGTGCCAGCAGTTCAAGACTGGAGGCGGCCACAGATACGCAGTATTTT.